Reported below is one T cell receptor beta chain. This sample was included in a study of T cell changes during pregnancy in multiple sclerosis. TCRdb keeps only in-frame clones here, not all; method: immunoSEQ multiplex PCR. The sample includes about 48,000 clones, around 90% of them seen just once. Sequencing used CD4+ T cells from peripheral blood mononuclear cells, obtained in the second trimester of pregnancy. This TCR derives from a female donor with multiple sclerosis, enrolled in a pregnancy study.

CDR3 amino acids: CASSPDSVVDTQYF. The DNA for the CDR3 is TGCGCCAGCAGCCCGGACAGCGTCGTAGATACGCAGTATTTT. J is TRBJ2-3 and V is TRBV10-2; maybe TRBD1 (6 bases). The ends were cut back, 6 bases at V and 5 bases at J, with 15 bases in the middle. CDR1 is WSHSY, CDR2 SAAADI, per germline. This CDR3 is built from 14 residues.